A single T cell receptor beta chain is shown here with its context. This sample stems from a study of blood T cell repertoires in COVID-19. There are 13 residues in the CDR3. V dropped 4 bases and J dropped 6 bases, with 12 bases sitting between them. As handled by the study authors: Reference gene primer amplification gave estimated nucleated cell counts. Profiling relied on immunoSEQ multiplex PCR, and the TCRdb table lists in-frame clones only, not all of them. That table gives V, J and clone size, and the DNA gave D and trimming. The profile shows fewer than 450,000 clones, 80% to 90% of them singletons.

The sequenced sample was peripheral blood. The rearrangement links TRBV23-1 to TRBJ1-2; D is unresolved. TRBV23-1 is marked as an open reading frame, function uncertain. This clonotype was sampled from a woman in her 50s with COVID-19, enrolled during active disease. Written as DNA, the CDR3 is TGCGCCAGCAGTCGGCGGGCCCCGCATGGCTACACCTTC. Protein product: CASSRRAPHGYTF.